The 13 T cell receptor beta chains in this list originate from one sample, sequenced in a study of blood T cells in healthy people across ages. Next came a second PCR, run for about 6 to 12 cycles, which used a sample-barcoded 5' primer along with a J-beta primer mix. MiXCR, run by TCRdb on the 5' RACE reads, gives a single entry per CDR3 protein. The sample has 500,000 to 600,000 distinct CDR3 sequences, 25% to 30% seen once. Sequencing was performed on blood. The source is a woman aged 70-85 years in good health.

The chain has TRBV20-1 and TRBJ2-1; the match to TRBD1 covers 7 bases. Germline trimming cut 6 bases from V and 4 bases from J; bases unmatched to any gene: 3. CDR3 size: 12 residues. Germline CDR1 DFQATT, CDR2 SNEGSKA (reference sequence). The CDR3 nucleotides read TGCAGTGCCACGGGACAGTACAATGAGCAGTTCTTC. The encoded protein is CSATGQYNEQFF.

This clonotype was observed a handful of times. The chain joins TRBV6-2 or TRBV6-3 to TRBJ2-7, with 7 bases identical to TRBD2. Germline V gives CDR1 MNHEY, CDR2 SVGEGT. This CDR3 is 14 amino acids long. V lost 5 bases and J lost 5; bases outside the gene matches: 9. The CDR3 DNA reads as TGTGCCAGCAGTGTGCGGGGGAGGTCCCACGAGCAGTACTTC. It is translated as CASSVRGRSHEQYF.

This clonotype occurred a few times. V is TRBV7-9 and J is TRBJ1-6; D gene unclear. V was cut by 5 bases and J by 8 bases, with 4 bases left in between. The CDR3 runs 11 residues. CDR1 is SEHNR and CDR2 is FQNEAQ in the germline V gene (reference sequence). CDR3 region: CASSQDSPLHF. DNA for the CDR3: TGTGCCAGCAGCCAGGATTCACCCCTCCACTTT.

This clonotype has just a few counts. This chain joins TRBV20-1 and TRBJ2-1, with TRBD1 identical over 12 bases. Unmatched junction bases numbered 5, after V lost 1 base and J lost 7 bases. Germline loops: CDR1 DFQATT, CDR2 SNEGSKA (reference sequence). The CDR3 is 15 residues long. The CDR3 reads CSARGPGQGANEQFF. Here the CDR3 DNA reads TGCAGTGCTAGAGGTCCGGGACAGGGGGCGAATGAGCAGTTCTTC.

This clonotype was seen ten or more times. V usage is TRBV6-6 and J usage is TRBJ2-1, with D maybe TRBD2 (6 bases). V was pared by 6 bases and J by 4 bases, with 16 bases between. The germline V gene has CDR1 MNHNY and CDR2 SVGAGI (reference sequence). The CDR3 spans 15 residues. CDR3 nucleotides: TGTGCCAGCAGCCGCGGGGAAGAGGGGTACAATGAGCAGTTCTTC. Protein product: CASSRGEEGYNEQFF.

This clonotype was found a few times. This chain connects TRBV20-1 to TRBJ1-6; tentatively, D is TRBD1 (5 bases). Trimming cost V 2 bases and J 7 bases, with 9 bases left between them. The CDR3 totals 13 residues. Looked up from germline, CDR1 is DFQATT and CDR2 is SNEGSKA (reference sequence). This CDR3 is CSARIQGNSPLHF. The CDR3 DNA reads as TGCAGTGCTAGAATTCAGGGAAATTCACCCCTCCACTTT.

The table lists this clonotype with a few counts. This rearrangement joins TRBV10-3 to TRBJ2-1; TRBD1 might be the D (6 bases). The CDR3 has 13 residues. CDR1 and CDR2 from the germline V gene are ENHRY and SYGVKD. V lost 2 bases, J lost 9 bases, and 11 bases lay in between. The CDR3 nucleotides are TGTGCCATCAGTGAGCCAGGGGAGATTGAGCAGTTCTTC. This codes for CAISEPGEIEQFF.

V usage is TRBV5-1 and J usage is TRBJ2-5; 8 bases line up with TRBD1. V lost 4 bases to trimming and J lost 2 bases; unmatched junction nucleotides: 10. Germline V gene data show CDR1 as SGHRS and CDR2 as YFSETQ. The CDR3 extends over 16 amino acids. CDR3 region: CASSHRGTGLQETQYF. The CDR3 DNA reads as TGCGCCAGCAGCCACCGGGGGACAGGCCTACAAGAGACCCAGTACTTC.

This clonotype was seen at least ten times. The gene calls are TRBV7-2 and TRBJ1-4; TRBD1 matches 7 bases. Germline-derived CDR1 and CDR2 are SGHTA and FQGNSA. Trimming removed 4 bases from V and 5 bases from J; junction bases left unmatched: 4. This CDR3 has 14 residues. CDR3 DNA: TGTGCCAGCAGCTCCGGGACAGCCAATGAAAAACTGTTTTTT. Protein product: CASSSGTANEKLFF.

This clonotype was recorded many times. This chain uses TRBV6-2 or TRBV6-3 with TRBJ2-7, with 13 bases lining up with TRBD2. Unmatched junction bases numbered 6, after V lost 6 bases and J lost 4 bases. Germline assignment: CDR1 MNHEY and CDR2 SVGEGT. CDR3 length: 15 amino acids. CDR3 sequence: CASSSRLAGGYEQYF. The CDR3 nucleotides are TGTGCCAGCAGCTCTCGACTAGCGGGGGGTTACGAGCAGTACTTC.

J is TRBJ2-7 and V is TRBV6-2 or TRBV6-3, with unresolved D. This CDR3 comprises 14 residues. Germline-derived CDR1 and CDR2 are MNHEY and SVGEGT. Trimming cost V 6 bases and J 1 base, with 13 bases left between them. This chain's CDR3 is CASRRQVPSYEQYF. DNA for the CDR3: TGTGCCAGCAGGAGACAAGTCCCATCCTACGAGCAGTACTTC.

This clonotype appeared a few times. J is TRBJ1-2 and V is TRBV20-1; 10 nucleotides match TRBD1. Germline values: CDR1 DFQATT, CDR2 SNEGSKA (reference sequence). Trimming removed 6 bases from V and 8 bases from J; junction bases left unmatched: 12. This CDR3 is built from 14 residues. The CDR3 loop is CSASGTGASGGYTF. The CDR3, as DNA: TGCAGTGCCTCCGGGACAGGGGCCTCTGGGGGCTACACCTTC.

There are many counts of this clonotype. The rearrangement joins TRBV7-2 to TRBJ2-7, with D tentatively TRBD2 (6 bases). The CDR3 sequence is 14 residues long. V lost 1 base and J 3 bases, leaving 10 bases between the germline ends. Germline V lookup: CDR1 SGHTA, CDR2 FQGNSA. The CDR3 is CASSLDRGGYEQYF. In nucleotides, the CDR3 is TGTGCCAGCAGCTTAGACCGGGGAGGCTACGAGCAGTACTTC.